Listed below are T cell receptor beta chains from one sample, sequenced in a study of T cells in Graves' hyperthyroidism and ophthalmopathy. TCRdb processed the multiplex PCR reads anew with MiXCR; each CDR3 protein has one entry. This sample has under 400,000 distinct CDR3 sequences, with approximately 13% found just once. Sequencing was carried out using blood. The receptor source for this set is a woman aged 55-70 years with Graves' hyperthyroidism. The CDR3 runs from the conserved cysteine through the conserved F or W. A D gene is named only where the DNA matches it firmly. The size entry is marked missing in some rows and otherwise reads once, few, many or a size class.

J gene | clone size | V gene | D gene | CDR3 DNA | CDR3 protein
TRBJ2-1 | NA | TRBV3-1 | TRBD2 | TGTGCCAGCAGCCCCGGGACTAGCGGGAGAGGGAGGGACAATGAGCAGTTCTTC | CASSPGTSGRGRDNEQFF
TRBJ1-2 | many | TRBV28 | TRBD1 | TGTGCCAGCAGGACTGGGACAGAATATGGCTACACCTTC | CASRTGTEYGYTF
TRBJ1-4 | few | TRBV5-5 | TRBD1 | TGTGCCAGCAGCTTGGTGGGACAGGGGGCGGGTGAAAAACTGTTTTTT | CASSLVGQGAGEKLFF
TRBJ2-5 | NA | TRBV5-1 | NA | TGCGCCAGCAGCTTGGGTAGTACTGAGACCCAGTACTTC | CASSLGSTETQYF
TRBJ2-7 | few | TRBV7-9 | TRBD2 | TGTGCCAGCAGCTTATCGGCGGGAGTATTGTCCTACGAGCAGTACTTC | CASSLSAGVLSYEQYF
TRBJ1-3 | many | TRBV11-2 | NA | TGTGCCAGCAGCTTATTGAGGGGAATCGGTGGAAACACCATATATTTT | CASSLLRGIGGNTIYF
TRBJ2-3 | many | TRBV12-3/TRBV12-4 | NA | TGTGCCAGCGCATGGCGGGGTTCAAGAGATACGCAGTATTTT | CASAWRGSRDTQYF
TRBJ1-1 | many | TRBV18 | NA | TGTGCCAGCTCCATTGGGGGAAGGGACACTGAAGCTTTCTTT | CASSIGGRDTEAFF
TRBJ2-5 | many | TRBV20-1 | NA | TGCAGTGCCACAGGGTTTGGGGAGACCCAGTACTTC | CSATGFGETQYF
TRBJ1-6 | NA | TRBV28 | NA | TGTGCCAGCAGGCCTTTCAGATTTTATAATTCACCCCTCCACTTT | CASRPFRFYNSPLHF
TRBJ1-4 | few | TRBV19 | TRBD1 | TGTGCCAGTAGTAGGGACGGACAGGCGGGAAATGAAAAACTGTTTTTT | CASSRDGQAGNEKLFF
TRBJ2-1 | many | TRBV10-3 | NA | TGTGCCATCAGTGAGGCTCTGACTGACAATGAGCAGTTCTTC | CAISEALTDNEQFF
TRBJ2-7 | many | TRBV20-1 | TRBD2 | TGCAGTGCTAGGGCACGTAGCGGGAGGTTCGACGAGCAGTACTTC | CSARARSGRFDEQYF
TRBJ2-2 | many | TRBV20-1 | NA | TGCAGTGCTGGTCGGGGCACCGGGGAGCTGTTTTTT | CSAGRGTGELFF
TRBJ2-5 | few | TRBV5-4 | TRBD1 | TGTGCCAGCAGCTTCCTGGACAGGGGCTTGGGGACCCAGTACTTC | CASSFLDRGLGTQYF
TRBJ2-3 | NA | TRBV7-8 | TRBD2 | TGTGCCAGCAGCTTACGGTCTAGCGGGAGTCGTATCCGGACAGATACGCAGTATTTT | CASSLRSSGSRIRTDTQYF
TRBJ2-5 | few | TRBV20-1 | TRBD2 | TGCAGTGCTAGAGACCCAGGGACTAGCGGGATACCACAAGAGACCCAGTACTTC | CSARDPGTSGIPQETQYF
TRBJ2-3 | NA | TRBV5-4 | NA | TGTGCCAGCAGCTTGCAGAAACCGACAGATACGCAGTATTTT | CASSLQKPTDTQYF
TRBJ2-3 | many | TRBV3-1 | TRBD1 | TGTGCCAGCAGCCGATCCGGGACAGTTAGCACAGATACGCAGTATTTT | CASSRSGTVSTDTQYF
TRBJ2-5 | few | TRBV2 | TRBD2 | TGTGCCAGCAGCGGACTAGCGGGCCCAGAGACCCAGTACTTC | CASSGLAGPETQYF
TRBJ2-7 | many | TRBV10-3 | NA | TGTGCCATCAGTGTGGAGGGGGCAAGTTACGAGCAGTACTTC | CAISVEGASYEQYF
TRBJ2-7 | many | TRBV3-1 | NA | TGTGCCAGCAGCCCTGGAAAGGGCTGGACCTTCGAGCAGTACTTC | CASSPGKGWTFEQYF
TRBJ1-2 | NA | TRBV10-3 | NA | TGTGCCATCAGTGAAGGGACGGCAGGCTACACCTTC | CAISEGTAGYTF
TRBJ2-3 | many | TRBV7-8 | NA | TGTGCCAGCAGCTTACGCCGCACGGGACAAAGCACAGATACGCAGTATTTT | CASSLRRTGQSTDTQYF
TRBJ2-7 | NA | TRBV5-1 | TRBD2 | TGCGCCAGCAGGGACGGGGGGAGCGGCCACGAGCAGTACTTC | CASRDGGSGHEQYF
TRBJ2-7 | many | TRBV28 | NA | TGTGCCAGCAGATCAGGGAAGGCGAATGGCGAGCAGTACTTC | CASRSGKANGEQYF
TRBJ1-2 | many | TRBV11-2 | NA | TGTGCCAGCAGCCCAGGACAGAGCCGAGGGGGCTATGGCTACACCTTC | CASSPGQSRGGYGYTF
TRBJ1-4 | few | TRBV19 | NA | TGTGCCAGTAGTATCCAGGGGACAACTAATGAAAAACTGTTTTTT | CASSIQGTTNEKLFF
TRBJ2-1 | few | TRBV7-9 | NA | TGTGCCAGCAGCCCGAGTGGAGGGATTTCCTACAATGAGCAGTTCTTC | CASSPSGGISYNEQFF
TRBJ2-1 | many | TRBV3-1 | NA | TGTGCCAGCAGCCAAGATACGGTTGAGCAGTTCTTC | CASSQDTVEQFF
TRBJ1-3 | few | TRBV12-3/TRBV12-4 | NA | TGTGCCAGCAGTTTAGCGGTGGGAAGCTCTGGAAACACCATATATTTT | CASSLAVGSSGNTIYF
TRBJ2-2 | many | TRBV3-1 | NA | TGTGCCAGCAGCCAAGAATTAACTAGGGGAGGGGAGCTGTTTTTT | CASSQELTRGGELFF
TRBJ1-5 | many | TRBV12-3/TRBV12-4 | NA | TGTGCCAGCAGATTCGGGGGTCAGCCCCAGCATTTT | CASRFGGQPQHF
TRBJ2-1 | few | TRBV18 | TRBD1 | TGTGCCAGCTCATCCGGTTCGACAGGGCTATACAATGAGCAGTTCTTC | CASSSGSTGLYNEQFF
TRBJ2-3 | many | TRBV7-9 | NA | TGTGCCAGCAGCTTTCCGCTGGAACGCACAGATACGCAGTATTTT | CASSFPLERTDTQYF
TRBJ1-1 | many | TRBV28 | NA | TGTGCCAGCAGTGGGCCGGGACTCATGAACACTGAAGCTTTCTTT | CASSGPGLMNTEAFF
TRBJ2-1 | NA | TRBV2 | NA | TGTGCCAGCAGTGCAGTTCGCGGTTTTGAGCAGTTCTTC | CASSAVRGFEQFF